These 6 T cell receptor beta chains were all obtained from the same sample, sequenced in a study of cytomegalovirus exposure and HLA in healthy donors. PCR primers comprised 60 Vbeta and 13 Jbeta primers. Clones were sequenced by immunoSEQ multiplex PCR, and TCRdb holds only the in-frame ones, with some missing. This repertoire shows fewer than 140,000 clones, 70% to 75% found once; its top ten account for less than 3.5%. Sequenced sample: PBMCs. The receptors originated from a female donor in good health and CMV-seronegative.

The rearrangement uses TRBV7-6 and TRBJ2-7; no definite D call. CDR1 and CDR2 from the germline V gene are SGHVS and FNYEAQ. The CDR3 contains 14 residues. Trimming stripped 6 bases from V and 5 bases from J, with 17 bases between. The CDR3, as DNA: TGTGCCAGCAGTCTCGGAGCTTACCCCAACGAGCAGTACTTC. Amino acids: CASSLGAYPNEQYF.

This clone was seen a few times. The sample has other DNA sequences that encode this CDR3 too. This chain connects TRBV7-2 to TRBJ2-7, with 9 bases that match TRBD2. CDR3 length equals 15 residues. CDR1 is SGHTA, CDR2 FQGNSA, per germline. The trim removed 5 bases at V and 0 bases at J, leaving 5 bases unmatched. This chain's CDR3 is CASSRTSASSYEQYF. Here the CDR3 DNA reads TGTGCCAGCAGCCGGACTAGCGCCAGCTCCTACGAGCAGTACTTC.

The rearrangement uses TRBV10-2 and TRBJ1-5; D unclear. Germline V gives CDR1 WSHSY, CDR2 SAAADI. The CDR3 covers 13 residues. The CDR3 spells CAAAVSLNQPQHF. The CDR3 DNA follows: TGCGCAGCAGCGGTTAGCCTCAATCAGCCCCAGCATTTT.

The chain employs TRBV28 and TRBJ2-7; the match to TRBD2 covers 10 bases. This CDR3 comprises 17 residues. Trimming removed 3 bases from V and 2 bases from J; junction bases left unmatched: 10. The V gene's germline CDR1 is MDHEN and CDR2 SYDVKM. The CDR3 DNA sequence: TGTGCCAGCAGTTTTGGAAGGACTAGCGGTATCCCCTACGAGCAGTACTTC. This sequence encodes CASSFGRTSGIPYEQYF.

The chain employs TRBV11-1 and TRBJ2-7; a possible D gene is TRBD1 (5 bases). V lost 2 bases and J 0 bases, leaving 14 bases between the germline ends. The length of the CDR3 is 16 residues. Germline CDR1 SGHAT, CDR2 FQDESV (reference sequence). Written as DNA, the CDR3 is TGTGCCAGCAGCTTAACCCGCTCGGACACCTCCTACGAGCAGTACTTC. Protein product: CASSLTRSDTSYEQYF.

The rearrangement joins TRBV5-1 to TRBJ2-5, with unresolved D. Looked up from germline, CDR1 is SGHRS and CDR2 is YFSETQ. CDR3 length: 14 residues. Trimming took off 0 bases at V and 4 bases at J, with 10 bases between the two ends. The CDR3 reads CASSLGVLRETQYF. Written as DNA, the CDR3 is TGCGCCAGCAGCTTGGGAGTGTTGCGAGAGACCCAGTACTTC.